Listed here are 21 T cell receptor beta chains from one sample, sequenced in a study of CD8+CD57+ T cells in acquired aplastic anemia. Those patients picked for sequencing had displayed CD8+CD57+ cell expansion on flow cytometry. Using genomic DNA as the template, TCR beta VDJ and CDR3 profiling was carried out. One entry per CDR3 protein results from TCRdb running MiXCR on the reads. Of approximately 250,000 distinct CDR3 sequences listed, 82% were seen once; the top ten hold 40% to 55%. The sequencing sample was made of sorted CD4+, CD8+, or CD8+CD57+ T cells (not recorded which) from PBMCs. All receptors come from a human donor with aplastic anemia.

A word on this clonotype: One junction end does not reproduce the germline sequence, and a read error may be involved. The chain employs TRBV7-8 and TRBJ2-5; D gene unclear. This CDR3 is 15 amino acids long. CDR1 is SGHVS and CDR2 is FQNEAQ in the germline V gene. CDR3 sequence: CASSLAGAAEETQYF. CDR3 sequence (DNA): TGTGCCAGCAGCTTAGCCGGAGCAGCCGAAGAGACGCAGTACTTC.

V is TRBV7-9 and J is TRBJ2-1; D gene ambiguous. CDR1 and CDR2 from the germline V gene are SEHNR and FQNEAQ (reference sequence). The V and J ends lost 4 bases and 12 bases respectively, with 25 bases between them. This CDR3 is built from 16 residues. CDR3 region: CASSSTRADQCAAQFF. The CDR3 region has the DNA TGTGCCAGCAGCTCGACTCGAGCCGACCAATGCGCAGCGCAGTTCTTC.

As to this clonotype: A read error may produce the germline difference seen at one junction end. This rearrangement joins TRBV11-3 to TRBJ2-3, with TRBD1 identical over 9 bases. The CDR3 runs 16 residues. Germline CDR1 and CDR2: SGHNT and YENEEA. This CDR3 reads CASSVETTGGADTQYF. DNA for the CDR3: TGTGCCAGCAGCGTAGAGACTACAGGGGGCGCAGATACGCAGTATTTT.

The genes are TRBV9 and TRBJ2-7; no clear D gene. Between the trimmed V and J ends, which lost 0 bases and 1 base, there was a span of 8 bases. Germline loops: CDR1 SGDLS, CDR2 YYNGEE. The CDR3 loop spans 14 amino acids. DNA for the CDR3: TGTGCCAGCAGCGTAGCTACACAATCCTACGAGCAGTACTTC. Translation: CASSVATQSYEQYF.

The V and J genes are TRBV29-1 and TRBJ2-5; 8 positions agree with TRBD2. Trimming took 4 bases from V and 2 from J; bases not matched to a gene: 12. The germline V gene has CDR1 SQVTM and CDR2 ANQGSEA. The CDR3 is 16 residues long. The CDR3 reads CSVVGPRGAIQETQYF. Written as DNA, the CDR3 is TGCAGCGTTGTCGGGCCGCGGGGGGCTATACAAGAGACCCAGTACTTC.

The rearrangement uses TRBV7-2 and TRBJ2-3; no firm D call. The V and J ends lost 5 bases and 3 bases respectively, with 9 bases between them. CDR3 length: 13 amino acids. Germline CDR1 SGHTA, CDR2 FQGNSA. CDR3 nucleotide sequence: TGTGCCAGCAGCCTAGAGCAAACAGATACGCAGTATTTT. This codes for CASSLEQTDTQYF.

V and J are TRBV7-3 and TRBJ1-1; D may be TRBD1 (6 bases). This CDR3 contains 15 residues. Germline V gene data show CDR1 as SGHTA and CDR2 as FQGTGA. V was shortened by 3 bases and J by 14 bases, with 25 bases between the two germline ends. CDR3 DNA: TGTGCCAGCAGCTTCTCACTAGCGGGGGGCAGTGAGCAGTTCTTT. It is translated as CASSFSLAGGSEQFF.

The chain has TRBV9 and TRBJ1-5; no firm D call. Deletions cut 0 bases from V and 16 bases from J, with 20 bases between. CDR1 and CDR2 from the germline V gene are SGDLS and YYNGEE. There are 14 residues in the CDR3. The DNA for the CDR3 is TGTGCCAGCAGCGTAGGGTCAGATACGCAGCCCCTTCATTTT. It translates to CASSVGSDTQPLHF.

DNA of the CDR3: TGTGCCAGTAGTTTTTCGGCAGGGGATGAGCAGTACTTC. This gives the protein CASSFSAGDEQYF. The rearrangement links TRBV19 to TRBJ2-1; possibly TRBD1 for D (6 bases). The end of the DNA aligns better with TRBJ2-7, so the J call may be wrong. This CDR3 has 13 residues. The germline V gene has CDR1 LNHDA and CDR2 SQIVND (reference sequence).

This clonotype was observed once. V gene TRBV9 combines with J gene TRBJ2-1, with 7 bases lining up with TRBD2. Germline CDR1 reads SGDLS; CDR2 reads YYNGEE. This CDR3 is built from 14 residues. Trimming cost V 3 bases and J 15 bases; bases outside gene matches: 15. CDR3: CASSADGGGDETFF. The CDR3, as DNA: TGTGCCAGCAGCGCGGATGGGGGGGGTGACGAGACGTTCTTC.

This sequence joins TRBV7-9 and TRBJ2-3; TRBD2 agrees at 10 bases. The CDR3 length is 15 residues. Germline values: CDR1 SEHNR, CDR2 FQNEAQ (reference sequence). The trim removed 6 bases at V and 2 bases at J, leaving 5 bases unmatched. In DNA form, the CDR3 reads TGTGCCAGCAGACCTAGCGGGAGCCCCACAGATACGCAGTATTTT. As protein: CASRPSGSPTDTQYF.

This clonotype is a singleton in its sample. Given the absence of the conserved phenylalanine or tryptophan at the CDR3 end, a read error is likely. The DNA is left out, because the CDR3 cannot be placed on it with certainty; the CDR3 is given as TCRdb lists it. The chain has TRBV7-9 and TRBJ2-3; TRBD1 is taken as the D call from the table, unchecked against the DNA. The CDR3 comprises 13 residues, both ends counted. Germline-derived CDR1 and CDR2 are SEHNR and FQNEAQ (reference sequence). The chain's CDR3 is CASSFLQANTGEL.

The rearrangement joins TRBV9 to TRBJ2-1; TRBD1 might be the D (7 bases). Per germline, CDR1 SGDLS and CDR2 YYNGEE. The CDR3 spans 16 residues. The germline V and J ends were trimmed by 4 bases and 9 bases, with 23 bases remaining between them. The CDR3 sequence is CASSQGGGSNQAEQFF. CDR3 sequence (DNA): TGTGCCAGCAGCCAGGGGGGCGGAAGCAATCAGGCTGAGCAGTTCTTC. Using reference TRBV9 and TRBJ2-1 for the parts outside the CDR3, the full variable domain is DSGVTQTPKHLITATGQRVTLRCSPRSGDLSVYWYQQSLDQGLQFLIQYYNGEERAKGNILERFSAQQFPDLHSELNLSSLELGDSALYFCASSQGGGSNQAEQFFGPGTRLTVL.

Of note for this clonotype: A read error may explain this, as a much larger clone is one base away. The chain combines TRBV7-8 with TRBJ2-3; 7 positions match TRBD1. The CDR3 covers 16 residues. J lost 12 bases, V lost 3 bases, and 18 bases had no gene match. CDR1 SGHVS and CDR2 FQNEAQ come from the germline V gene. The CDR3 reads CASSFHPDGTAHSQYF. The CDR3 DNA reads TGTGCCAGCAGCTTTCATCCAGACGGGACAGCCCATTCCCAGTATTTT.

The chain combines TRBV7-2 with TRBJ2-3; 8 bases match TRBD2. CDR1 SGHTA and CDR2 FQGNSA come from the germline V gene. The CDR3 is made up of 15 amino acids. Unmatched junction bases numbered 9, after V lost 4 bases and J lost 6 bases. CDR3 nucleotide sequence: TGTGCCAGCAGCTCAGCGGGCGGGAGGTCGGATACGCAGTATTTT. It encodes CASSSAGGRSDTQYF.

V and J are TRBV20-1 and TRBJ2-5, with D possibly being TRBD1 (5 bases). Deletions cut 6 bases from V and 3 bases from J, with 14 bases between. CDR3 size: 13 residues. From germline, CDR1 is DFQATT and CDR2 SNEGSKA (reference sequence). The CDR3 bases are TGCAGTGCCCTACTCGTCAGGGAAGAGACCCAGTACTTC. Its protein product is CSALLVREETQYF.

This clonotype was observed a handful of times. The chain employs TRBV19 and TRBJ2-2; D possibly matches TRBD1 or TRBD2 (6 bases each). The CDR3 consists of 13 residues. CDR1 and CDR2 (germline): LNHDA, SQIVND (reference sequence). V was pared by 9 bases and J by 13 bases, with 21 bases between. The CDR3 spells CASVDGGTGTLFF. In DNA, the CDR3 is TGTGCCAGCGTGGACGGGGGCACCGGTACGCTGTTTTTT.

A remark on this clonotype: Lacking the conserved final phenylalanine or tryptophan, this CDR3 likely reflects a read error. The genes are TRBV10-3 and TRBJ1-4; D is possibly TRBD1 (6 bases). Germline V gene lookup returns CDR1 ENHRY and CDR2 SYGVKD. This CDR3 region has 14 residues. In DNA form, the CDR3 reads TGTGCCATCAGGCCGGGACACGGCGGTGAAAACCTGTTTTTG. This encodes CAIRPGHGGENLFL.

CDR3: CASRDDQGTNYGYTF. CDR3 nucleotide sequence: TGTGCCAGCAGGGATGATCAGGGAACTAACTATGGCTACACCTTC. The rearrangement links TRBV7-8 to TRBJ1-2; D might be TRBD1 (5 bases). Germline CDR1 reads SGHVS; CDR2 reads FQNEAQ. The CDR3 has 15 amino acids. The V and J ends lost 6 bases and 0 bases respectively, with 14 bases between them.

This clonotype showed up just once. The rearrangement links TRBV15 to TRBJ2-7; TRBD1 is a possible D gene (5 bases). This CDR3 has 18 amino acids. From germline, CDR1 is LNHNV and CDR2 YYDKDF (reference sequence). The DNA of the CDR3 is TGTGCCAGCAGCTGTGAGTCAGACCAGGCAGCCCATTACTTCGAGCAGGGCGTC. Protein sequence: CASSCESDQAAHYFEQGV.

V is TRBV20-1 and J is TRBJ2-5; TRBD2 aligns across 11 bases. The CDR3 runs 14 residues. V trimming: 5 bases; J trimming: 0 bases; junction bases outside the gene matches: 2. Germline V gene lookup returns CDR1 DFQATT and CDR2 SNEGSKA (reference sequence). CDR3 sequence: CSAASGGHQETQYF. The CDR3 bases are TGCAGTGCTGCTAGCGGGGGGCACCAAGAGACCCAGTACTTC.